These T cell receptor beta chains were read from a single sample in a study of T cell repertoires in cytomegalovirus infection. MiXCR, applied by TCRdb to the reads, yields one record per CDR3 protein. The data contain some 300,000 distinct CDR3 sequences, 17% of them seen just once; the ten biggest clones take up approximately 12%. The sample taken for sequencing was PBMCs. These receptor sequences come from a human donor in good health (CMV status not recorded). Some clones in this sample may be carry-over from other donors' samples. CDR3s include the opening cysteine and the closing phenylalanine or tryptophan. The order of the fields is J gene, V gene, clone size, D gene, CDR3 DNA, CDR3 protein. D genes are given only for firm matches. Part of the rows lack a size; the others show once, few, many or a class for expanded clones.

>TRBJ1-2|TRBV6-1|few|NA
TGTGCCAGCAGTGAAGCGATCAACTTCTATGGCTACACCTTC
CASSEAINFYGYTF
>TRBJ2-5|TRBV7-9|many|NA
TGTGCCAGCAGCTTAGTGGCAGCGCGTCAGTACTTC
CASSLVAARQYF
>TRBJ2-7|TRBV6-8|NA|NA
TGTGCCAGCAGTTTATCCGGGAGTCGATCACTTTACGAGCAGTACTTC
CASSLSGSRSLYEQYF
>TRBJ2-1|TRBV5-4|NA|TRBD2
TGTGCCAGCAGCCTAACTAGCGGGCTATACAATGAGCAGTTCTTC
CASSLTSGLYNEQFF
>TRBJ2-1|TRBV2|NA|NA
TGTGCCAGCAGTGAAGCCAGCCTCGGGCAGTTCTTC
CASSEASLGQFF
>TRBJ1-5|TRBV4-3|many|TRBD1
TGCGCCAGCAGCCAAAAACAGGGGGTTCAGCCCCAGCATTTT
CASSQKQGVQPQHF
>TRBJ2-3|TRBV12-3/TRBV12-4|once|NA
TGTGCCAGCAGTTGGACTATCACAGATACGCAGTATTTT
CASSWTITDTQYF
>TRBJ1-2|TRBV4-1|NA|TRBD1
TGCGCCAGCAGCCAGGGACCGGGACAGTCTAACTATGGCTACACCTTC
CASSQGPGQSNYGYTF
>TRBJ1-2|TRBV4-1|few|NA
TGCGCCAGCAGCCAAGGAGGGAGCCGGGGCTACACCTTC
CASSQGGSRGYTF
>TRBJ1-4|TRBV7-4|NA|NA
TGTGCCAGCAGCCATCCGGACCGAGATGAAAAACTGTTTTTT
CASSHPDRDEKLFF
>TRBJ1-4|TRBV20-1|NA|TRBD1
TGCAGTGCTAGAGATTTGGGACAGAGCAATGAAAAACTGTTTTTT
CSARDLGQSNEKLFF
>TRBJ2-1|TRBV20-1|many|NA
TGCAGTGCTCTGACCCTACAAACCCAGTTCTTC
CSALTLQTQFF
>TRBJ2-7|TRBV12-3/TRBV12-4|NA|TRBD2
TGTGCCAGCGCAATGGCGACTAGCGGGGCGTACGAGCAGTACTTC
CASAMATSGAYEQYF
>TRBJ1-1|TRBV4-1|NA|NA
TGCGCCAGCCGCGGAGAGGAGAACACTGAAGCTTTCTTT
CASRGEENTEAFF
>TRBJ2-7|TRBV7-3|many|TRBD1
TGTGCCAGCAGCTCGGGACAGGGGAACGAGCAGTACTTC
CASSSGQGNEQYF
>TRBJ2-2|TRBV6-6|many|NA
TGTGCCAGCAGTTACGTCAAGCCCGGGGAGCTGTTTTTT
CASSYVKPGELFF
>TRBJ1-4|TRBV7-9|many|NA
TGTGCCAGCAGCTTAGTTTTGGGCAGGGAACGTGAAAAACTGTTTTTT
CASSLVLGREREKLFF
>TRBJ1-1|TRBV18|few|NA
TGTGCCAGCTCATCCTATAGGACTGAAGCTTTCTTT
CASSSYRTEAFF
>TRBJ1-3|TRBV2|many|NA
TGTGCCAGCAGTGAGACAGTTGGTCTCCGCTCTGGAAACACCATATATTTT
CASSETVGLRSGNTIYF
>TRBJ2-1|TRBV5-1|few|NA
TGCGCCAGCAGCTTCGTTGGGCGAGGGAATGAGCAGTTCTTC
CASSFVGRGNEQFF
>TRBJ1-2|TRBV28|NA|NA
TGTGCCAGCAGTAGCCATGGTGGGGGCTACACCTTC
CASSSHGGGYTF
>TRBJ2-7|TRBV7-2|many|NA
TGTGCCAGCAGCTTTGAGCGGACCACCTACGAGCAGTACTTC
CASSFERTTYEQYF
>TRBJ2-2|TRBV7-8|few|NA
TGTGCCAGCAGCTTAGGTCAGAGGAACACCGGGGAGCTGTTTTTT
CASSLGQRNTGELFF
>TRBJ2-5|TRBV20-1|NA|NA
TGCAGTGCTAGAAGGGTGGCCTCGGAGACCCAGTACTTC
CSARRVASETQYF
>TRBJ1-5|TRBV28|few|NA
TGTGCCAGCAGTTCCGGTTCAGATTCTAGCAATCAGCCCCAGCATTTT
CASSSGSDSSNQPQHF
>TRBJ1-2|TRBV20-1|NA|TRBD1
TGCAGTGCAAGCCCGGGACAGGGGCACTATGGCTACACCTTC
CSASPGQGHYGYTF
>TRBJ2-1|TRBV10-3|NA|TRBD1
TGTGCCATCAGTGTGGGGACAGGGGGCCTCGATGAGCAGTTCTTC
CAISVGTGGLDEQFF
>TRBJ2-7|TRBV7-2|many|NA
TGTGCCAGCAGCCCCCCGGGTCCCGCTCGTGAGCAGTACTTC
CASSPPGPAREQYF
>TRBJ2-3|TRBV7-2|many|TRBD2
TGTGCCAGCAGCCCCGGACTAGAAAGCACAGATACGCAGTATTTT
CASSPGLESTDTQYF
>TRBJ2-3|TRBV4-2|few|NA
TGTGCCAGCAGCCAAGATCTTTTGTCGGGGCGTACAGATACGCAGTATTTT
CASSQDLLSGRTDTQYF
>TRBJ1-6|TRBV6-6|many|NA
TGTGCCAGCAGTTACTTCGGCGGGGGGTATAATTCACCCCTCCACTTT
CASSYFGGGYNSPLHF
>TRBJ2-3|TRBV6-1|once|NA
TGTGCCAGCAGTGAAGTCTCTAGCACAGATACGCAGTATTTT
CASSEVSSTDTQYF
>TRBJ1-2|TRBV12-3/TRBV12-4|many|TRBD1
TGTGCCAGCAGTTTGTACCCCGGGACAGCCTATGGCTACACCTTC
CASSLYPGTAYGYTF
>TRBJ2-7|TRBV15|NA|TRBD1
TGTGCCACCAGCACCAGACAGGGGGTGGGAAACGAGCAGTACTTC
CATSTRQGVGNEQYF
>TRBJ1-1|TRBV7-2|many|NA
TGTGCCAGCAGCTTATTCAGTATTAATGAAGCTTTCTTT
CASSLFSINEAFF
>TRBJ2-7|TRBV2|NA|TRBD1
TGTGCCAGCACCCAAACGACAGGGAGCTACGAGCAGTACTTC
CASTQTTGSYEQYF
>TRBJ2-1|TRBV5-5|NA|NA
TGTGCCAGCAGCTTCCCTAGCGCTGGGTTTAGCAGCTCCTACAATGAGCAGTTCTTC
CASSFPSAGFSSSYNEQFF
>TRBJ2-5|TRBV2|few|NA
TGTGCCAGCACCAACCACGGACGTAAAGAGACCCAGTACTTC
CASTNHGRKETQYF
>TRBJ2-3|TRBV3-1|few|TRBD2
TGTGCCAGCAGCCAAGGACTAGCGGGGATAACAGATACGCAGTATTTT
CASSQGLAGITDTQYF
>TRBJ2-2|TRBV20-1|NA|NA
TGCAGTGCTAGAGACCACAGGACGAACACCGGGGAGCTGTTTTTT
CSARDHRTNTGELFF
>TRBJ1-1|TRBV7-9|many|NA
TGTGCCAGCAGCTTAGGGGGGTCGGACACTGAAGCTTTCTTT
CASSLGGSDTEAFF
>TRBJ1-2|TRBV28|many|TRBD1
TGTGCCAGCAACCCTACAGGGGGGATTCTTTTTGGCTACACCTTC
CASNPTGGILFGYTF
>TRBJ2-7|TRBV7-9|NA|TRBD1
TGTGCCAGCAGCTGGGACAGGGTAACCTACGAGCAGTACTTC
CASSWDRVTYEQYF
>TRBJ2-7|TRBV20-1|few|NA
TGCAGTGCTGAATGGGACAGAGGAGGGAAGGAGCAGTACTTC
CSAEWDRGGKEQYF
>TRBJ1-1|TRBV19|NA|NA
TGTGCCAGTAGTATCCGGGGGGACACTGAAGCTTTCTTT
CASSIRGDTEAFF
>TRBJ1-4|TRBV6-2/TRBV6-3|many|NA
TGTGCCAGCAGCCTACGGGACGGTGCAACTAATGAAAAACTGTTTTTT
CASSLRDGATNEKLFF
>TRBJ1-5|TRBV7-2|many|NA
TGTGCCAGCAGCTTAGACACCAGCTCCAGGGCCCAGCATTTT
CASSLDTSSRAQHF
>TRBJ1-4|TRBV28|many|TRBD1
TGTGCCAGCAGACAAACAAGTCCGGGACAGGGATACGAAAAACTGTTTTTT
CASRQTSPGQGYEKLFF
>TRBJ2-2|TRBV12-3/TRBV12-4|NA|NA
TGTGCCAGCATACAGGGTGCCGGGGAGCTGTTTTTT
CASIQGAGELFF
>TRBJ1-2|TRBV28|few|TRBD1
TGTGCCAGCAGTGTGACAGGGCTCAGCTATGGCTACACCTTC
CASSVTGLSYGYTF
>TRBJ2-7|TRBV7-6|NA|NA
TGTGCCAGCAGCTTAGAAGGGGCCGGCGTCCCCTACGAGCAGTACTTC
CASSLEGAGVPYEQYF
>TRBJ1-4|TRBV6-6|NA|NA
TGTGCCAGCAGCCCACTGGTCCGGTCAACTAAAGAAAAACTGTTTTTT
CASSPLVRSTKEKLFF
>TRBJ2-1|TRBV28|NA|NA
TGTGCCAGCAGTCGCCAGGGGAGCAATGAGCAGTTCTTC
CASSRQGSNEQFF
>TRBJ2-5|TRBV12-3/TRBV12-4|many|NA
TGTGCCAGCAGGGTGCGGGAACAAGAGACCCAGTACTTC
CASRVREQETQYF
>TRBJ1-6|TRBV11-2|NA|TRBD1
TGTGCCAGCAGCTTAGTAACAGGGGTATCACCCCTCCACTTT
CASSLVTGVSPLHF